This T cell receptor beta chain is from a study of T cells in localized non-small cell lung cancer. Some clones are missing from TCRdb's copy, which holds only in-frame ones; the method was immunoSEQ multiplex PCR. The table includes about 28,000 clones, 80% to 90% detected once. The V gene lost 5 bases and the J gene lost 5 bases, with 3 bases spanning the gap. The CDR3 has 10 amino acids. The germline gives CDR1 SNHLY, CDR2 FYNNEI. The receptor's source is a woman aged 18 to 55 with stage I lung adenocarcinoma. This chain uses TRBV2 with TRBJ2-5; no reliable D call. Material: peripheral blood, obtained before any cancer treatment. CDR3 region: CASSRETQYF. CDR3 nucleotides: TGTGCCAGCAGTCGCGAGACCCAGTACTTC. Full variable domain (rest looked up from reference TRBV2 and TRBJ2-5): EPEVTQTPSHQVTQMGQEVILRCVPISNHLYFYWYRQILGQKVEFLVSFYNNEISEKSEIFDDQFSVERPDGSNFTLKIRSTKLEDSAMYFCASSRETQYFGPGTRLLVL.